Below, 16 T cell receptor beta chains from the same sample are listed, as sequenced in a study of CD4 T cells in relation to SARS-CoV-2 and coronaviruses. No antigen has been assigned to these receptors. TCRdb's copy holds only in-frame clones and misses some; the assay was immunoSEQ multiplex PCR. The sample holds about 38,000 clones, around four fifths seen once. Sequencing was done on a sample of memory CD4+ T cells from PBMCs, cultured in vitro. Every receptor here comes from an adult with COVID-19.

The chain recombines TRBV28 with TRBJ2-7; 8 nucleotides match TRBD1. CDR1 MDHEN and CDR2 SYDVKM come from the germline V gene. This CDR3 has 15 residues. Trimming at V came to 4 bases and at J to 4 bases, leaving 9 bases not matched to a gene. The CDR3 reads CASSSIDRGPYEQYF. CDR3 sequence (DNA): TGTGCCAGCAGTTCCATCGACAGGGGCCCTTACGAGCAGTACTTC.

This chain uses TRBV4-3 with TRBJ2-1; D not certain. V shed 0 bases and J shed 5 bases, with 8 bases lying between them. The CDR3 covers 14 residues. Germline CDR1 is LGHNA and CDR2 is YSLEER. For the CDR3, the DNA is TGCGCCAGCAGCCAAGACCGACCGGACAATGAGCAGTTCTTC. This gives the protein CASSQDRPDNEQFF.

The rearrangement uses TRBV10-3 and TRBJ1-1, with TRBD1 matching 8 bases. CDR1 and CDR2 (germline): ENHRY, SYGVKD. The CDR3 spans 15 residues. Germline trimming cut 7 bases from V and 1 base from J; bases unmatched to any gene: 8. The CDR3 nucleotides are TGTGCCATCAAAGGGGCAGGGGGCACGAACACTGAAGCTTTCTTT. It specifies CAIKGAGGTNTEAFF.

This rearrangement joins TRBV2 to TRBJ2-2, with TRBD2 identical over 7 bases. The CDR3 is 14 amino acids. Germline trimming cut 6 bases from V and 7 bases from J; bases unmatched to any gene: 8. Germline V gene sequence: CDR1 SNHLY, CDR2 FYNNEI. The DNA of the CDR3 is TGTGCCAGCAGAAACGGGGCTAGCGGCGGGGAGCTGTTTTTT. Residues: CASRNGASGGELFF.

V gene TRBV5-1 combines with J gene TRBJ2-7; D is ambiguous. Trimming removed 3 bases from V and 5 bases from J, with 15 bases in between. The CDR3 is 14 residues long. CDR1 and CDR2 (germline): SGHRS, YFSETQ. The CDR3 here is CASSSPMGNHEQYF. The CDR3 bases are TGCGCCAGCAGCTCCCCCATGGGGAACCACGAGCAGTACTTC.

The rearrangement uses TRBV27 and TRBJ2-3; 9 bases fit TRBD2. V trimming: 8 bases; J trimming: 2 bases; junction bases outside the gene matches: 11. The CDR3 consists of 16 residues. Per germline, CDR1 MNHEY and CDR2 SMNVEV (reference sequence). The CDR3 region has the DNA TGTGCCAGCGACCGGTCCCTAGCGGGGCCCACAGATACGCAGTATTTT. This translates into CASDRSLAGPTDTQYF.

Here the CDR3 DNA reads TGTGCCTGTGCAGTCACCGTCCTCTACAATGAGCAGTTCTTC. Translation gives CACAVTVLYNEQFF. The chain carries TRBV30 and TRBJ2-1, with unresolved D. Germline V gives CDR1 GTSNPN, CDR2 SVGIG (reference sequence). The CDR3 covers 14 residues. V dropped 6 bases and J dropped 3 bases, with 15 bases sitting between them.

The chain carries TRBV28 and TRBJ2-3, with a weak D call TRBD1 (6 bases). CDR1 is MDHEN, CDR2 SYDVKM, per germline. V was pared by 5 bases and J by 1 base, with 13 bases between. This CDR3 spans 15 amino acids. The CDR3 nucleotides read TGTGCCAGCAGTAATAGGGGGTGGGGCACAGATACGCAGTATTTT. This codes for CASSNRGWGTDTQYF.

This CDR3 is CASSPPLGTDTQYF. The DNA of the CDR3 is TGTGCCAGCAGCCCTCCGCTGGGGACAGATACGCAGTATTTT. V usage is TRBV7-2 and J usage is TRBJ2-3; D is ambiguous. Per germline, CDR1 SGHTA and CDR2 FQGNSA. V lost 5 bases and J 3 bases, leaving 12 bases between the germline ends. The CDR3 has 14 residues.

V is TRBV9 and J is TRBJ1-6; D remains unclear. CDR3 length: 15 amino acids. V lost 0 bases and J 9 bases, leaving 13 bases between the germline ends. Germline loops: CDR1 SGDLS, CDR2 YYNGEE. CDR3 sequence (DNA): TGTGCCAGCAGCGTAGAAGAAGGTGTTCGTTCACCCCTCCACTTT. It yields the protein CASSVEEGVRSPLHF.

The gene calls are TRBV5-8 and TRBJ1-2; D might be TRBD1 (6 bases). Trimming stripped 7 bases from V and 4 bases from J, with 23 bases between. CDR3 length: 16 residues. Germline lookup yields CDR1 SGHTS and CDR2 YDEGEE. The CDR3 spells CASDPGGQGPIYGYTF. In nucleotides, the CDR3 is TGTGCCAGCGATCCCGGGGGGCAGGGGCCAATCTATGGCTACACCTTC. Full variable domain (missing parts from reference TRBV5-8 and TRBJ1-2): EAGVTQSPTHLIKTRGQQATLRCSPISGHTSVYWYQQALGLGLQFLLWYDEGEERNRGNFPPRFSGRQFPNYSSELNVNALELEDSALYLCASDPGGQGPIYGYTFGSGTRLTVV.

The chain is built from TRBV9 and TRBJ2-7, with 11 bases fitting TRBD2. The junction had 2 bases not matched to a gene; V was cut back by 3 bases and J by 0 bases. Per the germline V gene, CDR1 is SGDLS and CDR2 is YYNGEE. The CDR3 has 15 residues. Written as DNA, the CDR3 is TGTGCCAGCAGCGGTGGACTAGCGGGCTCCTACGAGCAGTACTTC. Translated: CASSGGLAGSYEQYF.

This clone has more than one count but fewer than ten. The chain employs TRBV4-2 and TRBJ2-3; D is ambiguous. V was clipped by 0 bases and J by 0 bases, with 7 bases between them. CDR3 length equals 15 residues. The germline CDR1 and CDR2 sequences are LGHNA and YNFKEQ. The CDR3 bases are TGTGCCAGCAGCCAAGACACTACGAGCACAGATACGCAGTATTTT. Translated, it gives CASSQDTTSTDTQYF.

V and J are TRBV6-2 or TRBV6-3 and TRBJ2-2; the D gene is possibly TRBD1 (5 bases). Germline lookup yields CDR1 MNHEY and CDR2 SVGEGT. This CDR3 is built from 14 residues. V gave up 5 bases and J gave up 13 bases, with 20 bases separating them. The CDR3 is CASSRNRLAPVLFF. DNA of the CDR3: TGTGCCAGCAGTCGTAACAGGTTAGCCCCGGTGCTGTTTTTT.

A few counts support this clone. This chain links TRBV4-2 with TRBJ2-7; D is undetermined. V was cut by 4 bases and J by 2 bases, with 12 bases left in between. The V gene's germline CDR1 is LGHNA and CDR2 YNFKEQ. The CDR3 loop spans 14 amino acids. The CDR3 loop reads CASSPDGLPYEQYF. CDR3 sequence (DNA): TGTGCCAGCAGCCCCGATGGGCTGCCCTACGAGCAGTACTTC.

The CDR3: CASSLWTGTRGSGSNTDTQYF. The CDR3, as DNA: TGTGCCAGCAGTTTATGGACCGGGACCAGGGGCAGCGGGTCTAACACAGATACGCAGTATTTT. V gene TRBV28 combines with J gene TRBJ2-3; D is possibly TRBD1 or TRBD2 (6 bases each). V was pared by 0 bases and J by 2 bases, with 27 bases between. Germline CDR1 MDHEN, CDR2 SYDVKM. The CDR3 length is 21 residues.